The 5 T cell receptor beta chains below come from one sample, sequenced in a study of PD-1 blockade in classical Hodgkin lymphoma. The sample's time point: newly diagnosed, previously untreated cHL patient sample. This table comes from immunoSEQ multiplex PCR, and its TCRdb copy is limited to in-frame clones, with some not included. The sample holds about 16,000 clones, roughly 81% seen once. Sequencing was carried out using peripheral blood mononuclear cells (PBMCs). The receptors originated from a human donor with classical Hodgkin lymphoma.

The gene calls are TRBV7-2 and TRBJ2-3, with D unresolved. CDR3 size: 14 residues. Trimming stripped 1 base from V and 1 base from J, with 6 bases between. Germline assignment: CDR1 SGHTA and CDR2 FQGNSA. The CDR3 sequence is CASSLVFGTDTQYF. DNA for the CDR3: TGTGCCAGCAGCTTAGTATTCGGCACAGATACGCAGTATTTT.

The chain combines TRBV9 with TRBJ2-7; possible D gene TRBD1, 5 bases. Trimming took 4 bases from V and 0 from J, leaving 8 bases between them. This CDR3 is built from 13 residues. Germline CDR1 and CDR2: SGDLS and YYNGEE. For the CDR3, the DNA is TGTGCCAGCAGCTTAGACAGCTCCTACGAGCAGTACTTC. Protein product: CASSLDSSYEQYF.

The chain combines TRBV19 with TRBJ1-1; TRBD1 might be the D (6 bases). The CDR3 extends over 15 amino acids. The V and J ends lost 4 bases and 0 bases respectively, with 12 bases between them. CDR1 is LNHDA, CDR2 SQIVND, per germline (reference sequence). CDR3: CASSTLQGLNTEAFF. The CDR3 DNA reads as TGTGCCAGTAGTACTCTACAGGGTCTGAACACTGAAGCTTTCTTT.

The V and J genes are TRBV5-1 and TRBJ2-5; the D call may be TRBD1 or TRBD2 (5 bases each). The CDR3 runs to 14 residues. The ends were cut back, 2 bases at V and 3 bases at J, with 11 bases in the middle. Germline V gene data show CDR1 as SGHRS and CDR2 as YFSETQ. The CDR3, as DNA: TGCGCCAGCAGCTTCCCCGGGGCAGAAGAGACCCAGTACTTC. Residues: CASSFPGAEETQYF.

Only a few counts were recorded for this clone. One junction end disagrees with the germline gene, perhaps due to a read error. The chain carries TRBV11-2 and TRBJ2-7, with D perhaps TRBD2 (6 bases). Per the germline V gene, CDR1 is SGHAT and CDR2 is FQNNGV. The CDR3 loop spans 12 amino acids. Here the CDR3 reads CASSLMDYKQYF. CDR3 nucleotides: TGTGCCAGCAGCTTAATGGACTACAAGCAGTACTTC.